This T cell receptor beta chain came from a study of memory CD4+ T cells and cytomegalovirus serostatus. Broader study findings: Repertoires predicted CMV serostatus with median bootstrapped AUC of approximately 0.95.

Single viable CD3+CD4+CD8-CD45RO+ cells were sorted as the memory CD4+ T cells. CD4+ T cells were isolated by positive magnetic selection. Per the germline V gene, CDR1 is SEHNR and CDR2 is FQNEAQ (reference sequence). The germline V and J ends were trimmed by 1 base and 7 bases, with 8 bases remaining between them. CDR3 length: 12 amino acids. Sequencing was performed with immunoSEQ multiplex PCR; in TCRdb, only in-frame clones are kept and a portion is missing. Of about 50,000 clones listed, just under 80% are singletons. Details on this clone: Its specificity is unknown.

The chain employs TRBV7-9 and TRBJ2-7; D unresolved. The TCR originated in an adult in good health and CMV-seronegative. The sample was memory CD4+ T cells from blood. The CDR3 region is CASSLVDREQYF. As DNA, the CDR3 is TGTGCCAGCAGCTTAGTGGACCGGGAGCAGTACTTC.